One sample yielded the 17 T cell receptor beta chains listed below, sequenced in a study of blood T cell repertoires in COVID-19. The protocol was immunoSEQ multiplex PCR, while the TCRdb copy is restricted to in-frame clones and leaves out a portion. The table includes 360,000 or so clones, over 80% detected once. The specimen sequenced was PBMCs or T cells enriched from blood (not recorded which). The receptors stem from a woman aged 45-65 years who had recovered from COVID-19.

V is TRBV7-9 and J is TRBJ2-4, with 9 bases lining up with TRBD1. V was clipped by 5 bases and J by 8 bases; unmatched bases: 13. Germline lookup yields CDR1 SEHNR and CDR2 FQNEAQ (reference sequence). The CDR3 consists of 16 residues. Written as DNA, the CDR3 is TGTGCCAGCAGCCCCATCGGCCGGGACAGGGTAGACATTCAGTACTTC. Protein sequence: CASSPIGRDRVDIQYF.

This clone showed up just once. The gene calls are TRBV19 and TRBJ1-5; TRBD1 matches 11 bases. V was pared by 5 bases and J by 9 bases, with 12 bases of the junction left unmatched. Germline V gene data show CDR1 as LNHDA and CDR2 as SQIVND (reference sequence). This CDR3 is built from 16 residues. The CDR3 here is CASSVQGTGGSLPQHF. The CDR3 DNA is TGTGCCAGTAGTGTCCAAGGGACAGGGGGATCACTGCCCCAGCATTTT.

CDR3 region: CASSVAPLTSTDTQYF. As DNA, the CDR3 is TGTGCCAGCAGCGTAGCCCCCTTAACTAGCACAGATACGCAGTATTTT. The gene calls are TRBV9 and TRBJ2-3, with D hard to call. Germline lookup yields CDR1 SGDLS and CDR2 YYNGEE. V was shortened by 0 bases and J by 0 bases, with 11 bases between the two germline ends. The CDR3 sequence is 16 residues long.

This chain uses TRBV4-3 with TRBJ1-4; the D is unclear. Per germline, CDR1 LGHNA and CDR2 YSLEER. The CDR3 is 15 amino acids. Trimming pared 1 base from V and 8 bases from J, leaving 14 bases between. The CDR3 spells CASSQGYQVREKLFF. The CDR3 nucleotides are TGCGCCAGCAGCCAAGGTTACCAGGTTAGGGAAAAACTGTTTTTT.

The genes are TRBV19 and TRBJ1-3, with D possibly being TRBD1 (5 bases). Trimming left V 3 bases short and J 8 bases short, with 11 bases between. Germline V lookup: CDR1 LNHDA, CDR2 SQIVND (reference sequence). The length of the CDR3 is 13 residues. CDR3 nucleotides: TGTGCCAGTAGTATGGAAAGGGGTCACACCATATATTTT. This gives the protein CASSMERGHTIYF.

V gene TRBV4-2 combines with J gene TRBJ1-2, with 10 bases lining up with TRBD1. This CDR3 is built from 14 residues. Looked up from germline, CDR1 is LGHNA and CDR2 is YNFKEQ. Losses at the gene ends were 2 bases for V and 6 bases for J; bases not matched to a gene: 3. The DNA for the CDR3 is TGTGCCAGCAGCCAACAGGACAGGGGGAATGGCTACACCTTC. Translating it yields CASSQQDRGNGYTF.

The genes are TRBV30 and TRBJ1-5; D not resolved. The length of the CDR3 is 14 residues. The V and J ends lost 2 bases and 3 bases respectively, with 11 bases between them. CDR1 GTSNPN and CDR2 SVGIG come from the germline V gene (reference sequence). CDR3 amino acids: CAWSPDGVNQPQHF. The CDR3 DNA follows: TGTGCCTGGAGTCCTGACGGAGTCAATCAGCCCCAGCATTTT.

This clone has just a few counts. V and J are TRBV30 and TRBJ1-2, with a possible D match to TRBD1 (5 bases). V lost 0 bases, J lost 6 bases, and 14 bases lay in between. Germline values: CDR1 GTSNPN, CDR2 SVGIG (reference sequence). The CDR3 is 14 residues long. CDR3 amino acids: CAWSVRGRDNGYTF. DNA of the CDR3: TGTGCCTGGAGTGTACGAGGCAGGGATAATGGCTACACCTTC. The variable domain in full, with the rest retrieved from reference TRBV30 and TRBJ1-2, is SQTIHQWPATLVQPVGSPLSLECTVEGTSNPNLYWYRQAAGRGLQLLFYSVGIGQISSEVPQNLSASRPQDRQFILSSKKLLLSDSGFYLCAWSVRGRDNGYTFGSGTRLTVV.

The chain has TRBV6-5 and TRBJ1-1; TRBD1 aligns across 8 bases. V gave up 6 bases and J gave up 10 bases; unmatched junction bases: 13. The CDR3 runs 14 residues. In germline, CDR1 is MNHEY, CDR2 SVGAGI. The CDR3 DNA reads TGTGCCAGCAGAATGGACAGGGCTCAATTACCAGCTTTCTTT. Its translation: CASRMDRAQLPAFF.

This clone has only a few counts. The CDR3 is CASSPSGRGVNEQYF. In nucleotides, the CDR3 is TGTGCCAGCAGCCCTTCCGGGAGGGGCGTCAACGAGCAGTACTTC. J is TRBJ2-7 and V is TRBV7-3; the match to TRBD2 covers 8 bases. The CDR3 is 15 amino acids. V shed 5 bases and J 5 bases; nucleotides not matched to a gene: 11. Germline V gene sequence: CDR1 SGHTA, CDR2 FQGTGA. Combining the CDR3 with reference TRBV7-3 and TRBJ2-7 gives the whole variable domain GAGVSQTPSNKVTEKGKYVELRCDPISGHTALYWYRQSLGQGPEFLIYFQGTGAADDSGLPNDRFFAVRPEGSVSTLKIQRTERGDSAVYLCASSPSGRGVNEQYFGPGTRLTVT.

The chain employs TRBV4-1 and TRBJ2-7; possibly TRBD2 for D (6 bases). Germline V CDR1 and CDR2: MGHRA, YSYEKL. The V gene lost 1 base and the J gene lost 5 bases, with 15 bases spanning the gap. CDR3 size: 15 residues. CDR3 DNA: TGCGCCAGCAGCCAAGGACTAGAGGGGATTAACGAGCAGTACTTC. Protein: CASSQGLEGINEQYF.

The CDR3 reads CASSYPIGQEQFF. CDR3 in DNA: TGTGCCAGCAGTTATCCAATAGGACAGGAGCAGTTCTTC. V usage is TRBV6-6 and J usage is TRBJ2-1; weak D call: TRBD1 (6 bases). Trimming removed 3 bases at V and 10 bases at J, with 13 bases between. The CDR3 loop spans 13 amino acids. Germline CDR1 MNHNY, CDR2 SVGAGI (reference sequence).

The chain has TRBV2 and TRBJ1-6; TRBD1 aligns across 8 bases. This CDR3 is built from 15 residues. Germline CDR1 reads SNHLY; CDR2 reads FYNNEI. Trimming removed 7 bases from V and 5 bases from J; junction bases left unmatched: 7. As DNA, the CDR3 is TGTGCCAGCAAGACGGACAGGGTAAATAATTCACCCCTCCACTTT. It is translated as CASKTDRVNNSPLHF.

The rearrangement uses TRBV28 and TRBJ1-4; a possible D gene is TRBD1 (6 bases). Germline CDR1 and CDR2: MDHEN and SYDVKM. V was pared by 0 bases and J by 6 bases, with 11 bases between. The CDR3 extends over 15 amino acids. DNA for the CDR3: TGTGCCAGCAGTTTATGGAAAGGGGGGGATGAAAAACTGTTTTTT. Protein sequence: CASSLWKGGDEKLFF.

The chain uses TRBV2 and TRBJ1-5, with D perhaps TRBD1 (5 bases). This CDR3 is 14 amino acids long. Trimming removed 4 bases at V and 0 bases at J, with 7 bases between. Germline V lookup: CDR1 SNHLY, CDR2 FYNNEI. The CDR3 sequence is CASSGGLSNQPQHF. CDR3 DNA sequence: TGTGCCAGCAGTGGGGGCCTTAGCAATCAGCCCCAGCATTTT.

The rearrangement links TRBV7-3 to TRBJ2-7; a possible D gene is TRBD1 (6 bases). Germline loops: CDR1 SGHTA, CDR2 FQGTGA. Trimming stripped 2 bases from V and 5 bases from J, with 16 bases between. This CDR3 is 15 amino acids long. CDR3: CASSLGFTGYDEQYF. The CDR3 nucleotides are TGTGCCAGCAGCTTAGGGTTCACAGGGTATGACGAGCAGTACTTC.

In this sample, this clone turned up once. This chain joins TRBV25-1 and TRBJ1-2; D might be TRBD1 (6 bases). Looked up from germline, CDR1 is MGHDK and CDR2 is SYGVNS. The CDR3 has 14 residues. The V end lost 1 base, the J end lost 6 bases, and 12 bases lay between the germline ends. Written as DNA, the CDR3 is TGTGCCAGCAGTGAATTGGGGGACAATGATGGCTACACCTTC. Translating it yields CASSELGDNDGYTF.